What follows describes a single TCR beta chain. It lacks a known antigen. No quality values exist for individual bases; no much larger clone is one base distant. Sample treatment or condition, as interpreted from the label and publication: live attenuated yellow fever vaccine strain. PBMCs were isolated from peripheral blood using a standard Ficoll-Paque protocol. Dynabeads CD4 and CD8 positive selection kits were used to isolate CD4 and CD8 T-cell fractions. RNA was extracted with TriZol from bulk PBMCs, CD4 and CD8 fractions, and dextramer-positive and dextramer-negative fractions. The data originate from a study of T cells after yellow fever vaccination (dated by TCRdb to about 2019). With respect to the entire study: Libraries from fractions with low cell numbers were prepared with the SMART-Seq v4 Ultra Low Input RNA kit. To follow T-cell clones before and after primary and booster YFV17D yellow fever vaccination, bulk TCR alpha and beta repertoires were sequenced over time. Two healthy male donors made up the cohort, one aged 18 to 29 years and the other aged 30 to 40 years. Bulk PBMC replicates and cell subsets were isolated from blood drawn at multiple timepoints before and after both primary and secondary immunization. What the study reported, not specific to this receptor: The study included only two donors, which limits how far the findings can be generalized. After the booster, most clones that had expanded after primary vaccination were detected again (approximately 97% of CD4 and more than 80% of CD8), suggesting broad maintenance of memory. A small fraction of clonotypes appeared in both the CD4 and CD8 compartments, likely as a result of convergent recombination. Computational filtering was required because FACS-sorted repertoires could contain abundant contaminating clonotypes from the bulk population. Compared with the primary T-cell response, the secondary T-cell response was faster but weaker, reaching its peak on day 5 rather than on day 15.

TCR cDNA was synthesized by 5'RACE template switching, through which a universal primer site and unique molecular identifiers were introduced. Priming for cDNA synthesis came from both the TCR alpha and TCR beta constant segments. Two PCR steps were used to amplify libraries, with sample barcodes and sequencing adapters being added in the second step. Libraries were sequenced on Illumina HiSeq 2500 (2x100 bp) or NovaSeq (2x150 bp). From the authors' description of their analysis: Demultiplexing of reads and collapsing into UMI consensus sequences were performed with MIGEC, and V(D)J alignment was carried out with MiXCR. Clonotypes responding to the vaccine were identified with edgeR on replicate PBMC samples, with the criteria of FDR below 0.01 and a log2 fold change above 5 up to day 15. CD4 or CD8 identity was assigned to each bulk clonotype according to whether the clonotype was present at higher abundance in the sequenced CD4 repertoire or the sequenced CD8 repertoire. The public reads were reanalyzed by TCRdb: fastp trimming at Q25, MiXCR alignment, in-frame beta chains only. Each CDR3 protein gets just one entry, which takes the most common genes and DNA from the rows behind it. TCRdb's processing, not the authors' own work, is the source of the V and J calls. The table for this sample lists 110,000 to 150,000 distinct CDR3 sequences; under 7% of them were counted only once. Approximately 0.59% of the sample is taken by the ten largest.

This receptor was obtained from a man aged 25-40 years who received the YFV17D yellow fever vaccine. Here the sequenced sample was CD4+ T cells sorted from PBMCs, taken 10 days after the yellow fever booster vaccination.

The bases read TGTGCCAGCAGCTCGCTACTTGCTAACTACGAGCAGTACTTC. Its translation reads: CASSSLLANYEQYF. The V gene is TRBV7-9 and the J gene is TRBJ2-7; the D gene is not confidently resolved. For CDR1 and CDR2, the germline V gene (reference sequence) lists SEHNR and FQNEAQ. From its cysteine to its phenylalanine, the CDR3 spans 14 amino acids. Left in the record is the CDR3 DNA by itself, 42 bases read in frame from the first base. V gives up 4 bases and J gives up 3 bases, and the segment between their germline ends measures 13 bases. Joined to the reference TRBV7-9 and TRBJ2-7 proteins, this CDR3 gives the full variable domain: DTGVSQNPRHKITKRGQNVTFRCDPISEHNRLYWYRQTLGQGPEFLTYFQNEAQLEKSRLLSDRFSAERPKGSFSTLEIQRTEQGDSAMYLCASSSLLANYEQYFGPGTRLTVT.